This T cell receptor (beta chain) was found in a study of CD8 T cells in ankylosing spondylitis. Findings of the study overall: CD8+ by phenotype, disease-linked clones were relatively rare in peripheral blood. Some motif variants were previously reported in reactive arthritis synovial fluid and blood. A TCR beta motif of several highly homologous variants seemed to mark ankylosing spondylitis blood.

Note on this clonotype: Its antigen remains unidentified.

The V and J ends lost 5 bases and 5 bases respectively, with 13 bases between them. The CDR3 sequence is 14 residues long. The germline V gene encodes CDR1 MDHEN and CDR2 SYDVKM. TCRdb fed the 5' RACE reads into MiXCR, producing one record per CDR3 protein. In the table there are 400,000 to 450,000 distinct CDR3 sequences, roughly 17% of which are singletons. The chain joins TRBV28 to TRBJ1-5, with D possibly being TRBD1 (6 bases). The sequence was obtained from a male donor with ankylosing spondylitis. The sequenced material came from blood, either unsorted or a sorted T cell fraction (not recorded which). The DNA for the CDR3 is TGTGCCAGCAGTCCGACAGGCACATATCAGCCCCAGCATTTT. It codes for CASSPTGTYQPQHF.